This T cell receptor (beta chain) appears in the sequencing data of a study of blood T cell repertoires in COVID-19. Looking at the study overall: T cells, B-cell-depleted T cells, or PBMCs provided the cDNA or gDNA that served as material.

J lost 5 bases, V lost 5 bases, and 13 bases had no gene match. Looked up from germline, CDR1 is SGHTA and CDR2 is FQGNSA. The CDR3 has 16 residues. The authors' processing: Counts of nucleated cells, estimated from reference gene primer amplification, were obtained. Clones were sequenced by immunoSEQ multiplex PCR, and TCRdb holds only the in-frame ones, with some missing. Clonal size and the V and J genes are those of that table, whereas D and trimming came from the DNA. Among fewer than 150,000 clones, around 78% were seen once, and the ten largest hold about 2%. Sequenced: peripheral blood. The rearrangement uses TRBV7-2 and TRBJ2-5, with 8 positions matching TRBD2. This sequence originates from an older man with acute or convalescent COVID-19. The CDR3 DNA reads TGTGCCAGCAGCCCGAGGTTGCGGGGGGCGGCTGAGACCCAGTACTTC. The encoded protein is CASSPRLRGAAETQYF.